This T cell receptor beta chain was recovered during a study of cytomegalovirus exposure and HLA in healthy donors. Study-wide background: The approximately 120 validation repertoires, a later analysis reported, used the same platform as the approximately 650 first-cohort repertoires.

Sequencing used immunoSEQ multiplex PCR; TCRdb keeps in-frame clones, though not all of them. The table shows 150,000 to 200,000 clones, with roughly 86% occurring only once. General study results and limits: Reports showed the classifier diagnosing cytomegalovirus status with high specificity and sensitivity.

Notes on this clone: Its antigen is not known.

This TCR was sampled from a man aged 25-45 years in good health and CMV-seropositive. Sequencing was carried out using PBMCs.

The chain's CDR3 is CASSLAAAANSYEQYF. For the CDR3, the DNA is TGTGCCAGCAGCTTGGCCGCGGCAGCCAACTCCTACGAGCAGTACTTC. The chain links TRBV5-4 to TRBJ2-7; D not certain. The V and J ends lost 0 bases and 0 bases respectively, with 13 bases between them. Germline V gene sequence: CDR1 SGHNT, CDR2 YYREEE (reference sequence). This CDR3 region has 16 residues.